What follows are 22 T cell receptor beta chains derived from one specimen sequenced in a study of blood T cell repertoires in COVID-19. Here immunoSEQ multiplex PCR was the method, and the copy in TCRdb shows in-frame clones only, minus some. Of approximately 220,000 clones in the sample, around 83% are singletons; the top ten hold about 6.6%. Sequencing was done on a sample of PBMCs or T cells enriched from blood (not recorded which). All receptors derive from a woman between 40 and 50 years old who had recovered from COVID-19.

The chain has TRBV9 and TRBJ1-3, with D unresolved. Germline CDR1 reads SGDLS; CDR2 reads YYNGEE. V shed 1 base and J shed 2 bases, with 7 bases lying between them. This CDR3 has 14 residues. The CDR3 bases are TGTGCCAGCAGCGTATCCGGGGCTGGAAACACCATATATTTT. Its protein product is CASSVSGAGNTIYF.

This clone was recorded once. The V gene is TRBV6-1, the J gene TRBJ2-5, with TRBD1 matching over 11 bases. CDR1 and CDR2 from the germline V gene are MNHNS and SASEGT. This CDR3 is built from 14 residues. V was clipped by 3 bases and J by 5 bases; unmatched bases: 2. The CDR3 sequence is CASSERTGGETQYF. For the CDR3, the DNA is TGTGCCAGCAGTGAGAGGACAGGGGGCGAGACCCAGTACTTC.

The V gene is TRBV7-2, the J gene TRBJ2-5, with a possible D match to TRBD1 (5 bases). Germline CDR1 is SGHTA and CDR2 is FQGNSA. V dropped 3 bases and J dropped 2 bases, with 7 bases sitting between them. CDR3 length equals 13 residues. Here the CDR3 reads CASSFRQQETQYF. The CDR3 DNA reads as TGTGCCAGCAGCTTTAGACAGCAAGAGACCCAGTACTTC.

This rearrangement joins TRBV28 to TRBJ2-1; tentatively, D is TRBD1 (6 bases). Germline V gene lookup returns CDR1 MDHEN and CDR2 SYDVKM. CDR3 size: 13 residues. The ends were cut back, 6 bases at V and 7 bases at J, with 13 bases in the middle. The CDR3 spells CASREDRPNEQFF. DNA for the CDR3: TGTGCCAGCAGAGAGGACAGACCTAATGAGCAGTTCTTC.

This sequence joins TRBV5-4 and TRBJ2-2; D may be TRBD2 (6 bases). The CDR3 spans 18 residues. Trimming removed 0 bases at V and 4 bases at J, with 19 bases between. CDR1 and CDR2 (germline): SGHNT, YYREEE (reference sequence). The CDR3 DNA follows: TGTGCCAGCAGCTTGGTAGGATTGGGACTGGGTACCACCGGGGAGCTGTTTTTT. This codes for CASSLVGLGLGTTGELFF.

This chain uses TRBV7-2 with TRBJ2-1; D ambiguous. CDR3 size: 14 residues. Trimming took 2 bases from V and 4 from J, leaving 9 bases between them. The V gene's germline CDR1 is SGHTA and CDR2 FQGNSA. CDR3 region: CASSLTSPYNEQFF. The CDR3, as DNA: TGTGCCAGCAGCTTAACGAGCCCTTACAATGAGCAGTTCTTC.

As to this clone: Other nucleotide sequences in the sample specify the same CDR3. The V and J genes are TRBV28 and TRBJ1-3; 11 nucleotides align to TRBD1. The CDR3 runs to 16 residues. Germline V CDR1 and CDR2: MDHEN, SYDVKM. The J segment lost 6 bases and the V segment lost 6 bases, leaving 10 bases of the junction unmatched. The CDR3 nucleotides read TGTGCCAGCAGCCCTTTAGGACAGGGGGCTGAAAACACCATATATTTT. It codes for CASSPLGQGAENTIYF.

This clone occurred once. The V call is TRBV7-8, the J call TRBJ2-7; a weak D match, TRBD2 (6 bases). This CDR3 contains 13 residues. V was cut by 5 bases and J by 4 bases, with 12 bases left in between. The germline CDR1 and CDR2 sequences are SGHVS and FQNEAQ. The DNA for the CDR3 is TGTGCCAGCAGCCCTGATGGGGGGTACGAGCAGTACGTC. It encodes CASSPDGGYEQYV.

The chain couples TRBV24-1 to TRBJ2-1; 10 positions match TRBD2. With 0 bases clipped from V and 5 bases from J, the junction kept 3 bases outside the gene matches. Germline V gene data show CDR1 as KGHDR and CDR2 as SFDVKD. The CDR3 has 16 residues. CDR3 region: CATSDLQREGDNEQFF. Here the CDR3 DNA reads TGTGCCACCAGTGATTTGCAGCGGGAGGGAGACAATGAGCAGTTCTTC.

The V call is TRBV7-9, the J call TRBJ1-1, with a tentative D call TRBD1 (5 bases). The CDR3 is 14 residues long. Per germline, CDR1 SEHNR and CDR2 FQNEAQ (reference sequence). V was pared by 1 base and J by 1 base, with 7 bases between. The CDR3 sequence is CASSLGDSNTEAFF. CDR3 nucleotide sequence: TGTGCCAGCAGCTTAGGGGACTCGAACACTGAAGCTTTCTTT.

A remark on this clone: Other DNA sequences in the same sample also yield this CDR3. This chain links TRBV3-1 (or the pseudogene TRBV3-2) with TRBJ1-5; 8 bases fit TRBD1. CDR1 and CDR2 from the germline V gene are LGHDT and YNNKEL (reference sequence). J lost 4 bases, V lost 2 bases, and 1 base had no gene match. The CDR3 runs 14 residues. The CDR3 sequence: CASSQTGGNQPQHF. DNA of the CDR3: TGTGCCAGCAGCCAAACAGGGGGAAATCAGCCCCAGCATTTT.

This chain uses TRBV19 with TRBJ1-5; D unresolved. The CDR3 loop spans 15 amino acids. Germline V lookup: CDR1 LNHDA, CDR2 SQIVND (reference sequence). V was shortened by 3 bases and J by 6 bases, with 15 bases between the two germline ends. CDR3 sequence reads: CASSIQRRRAQPQHF. Written as DNA, the CDR3 is TGTGCCAGTAGTATTCAGCGGAGGAGGGCTCAGCCCCAGCATTTT.

This rearrangement joins TRBV2 to TRBJ1-1; 9 positions match TRBD1. CDR3 size: 13 residues. Germline trimming cut 5 bases from V and 5 bases from J; bases unmatched to any gene: 3. The germline V gene encodes CDR1 SNHLY and CDR2 FYNNEI. CDR3 protein: CASSLGQGTEAFF. DNA of the CDR3: TGTGCCAGCAGTCTAGGACAGGGGACTGAAGCTTTCTTT. Supplemented by reference TRBV2 and TRBJ1-1, the full variable domain reads EPEVTQTPSHQVTQMGQEVILRCVPISNHLYFYWYRQILGQKVEFLVSFYNNEISEKSEIFDDQFSVERPDGSNFTLKIRSTKLEDSAMYFCASSLGQGTEAFFGQGTRLTVV.

This clone occurred many times. The chain is built from TRBV6-1 and TRBJ2-6, with D uncertain. Germline loops: CDR1 MNHNS, CDR2 SASEGT. V lost 3 bases, J lost 0 bases, and 3 bases lay in between. This CDR3 spans 14 amino acids. CDR3 nucleotide sequence: TGTGCCAGCAGTGACAACTCTGGGGCCAACGTCCTGACTTTC. Its protein is CASSDNSGANVLTF.

The V gene is TRBV19, the J gene TRBJ2-1; 9 nucleotides align to TRBD2. Germline CDR1 and CDR2: LNHDA and SQIVND (reference sequence). This CDR3 spans 16 amino acids. The ends lost 4 bases at V and 5 bases at J; junction bases unmatched: 9. The CDR3 region is CASSNGVAGENNEQFF. The CDR3 nucleotides are TGTGCCAGTAGTAACGGGGTAGCGGGAGAAAACAATGAGCAGTTCTTC.

This rearrangement joins TRBV11-2 to TRBJ2-7; D is unresolved. In germline, CDR1 is SGHAT, CDR2 FQNNGV. V lost 5 bases and J lost 1, with 6 bases in between. CDR3 length equals 12 residues. As DNA, the CDR3 is TGTGCCAGCAGCGTCCCTTCCTACGAGCAGTACGTC. Translated: CASSVPSYEQYV.

The chain couples TRBV28 to TRBJ2-7, with a weak D call TRBD2 (5 bases). V lost 2 bases and J 3 bases, leaving 5 bases between the germline ends. The CDR3 spans 12 residues. Germline V CDR1 and CDR2: MDHEN, SYDVKM. The CDR3 region has the DNA TGTGCCAGCAGTTTAGAGGGCTACGAGCAGTACTTC. It yields the protein CASSLEGYEQYF. The complete variable domain, with remaining parts taken from reference TRBV28 and TRBJ2-7, reads DVKVTQSSRYLVKRTGEKVFLECVQDMDHENMFWYRQDPGLGLRLIYFSYDVKMKEKGDIPEGYSVSREKKERFSLILESASTNQTSMYLCASSLEGYEQYFGPGTRLTVT.

This clone was seen only a few times. Other DNA sequences in the same sample also yield this CDR3. This chain connects TRBV18 to TRBJ1-1, with 7 bases identical to TRBD1. The CDR3 is made up of 15 amino acids. J was trimmed by 2 bases and V by 3 bases; bases with no gene match: 6. Germline V gene lookup returns CDR1 KGHSH and CDR2 LQKENI. Here the CDR3 DNA reads TGTGCCAGCTCACCGGGGACAGATAGAAACACTGAAGCTTTCTTT. This sequence encodes CASSPGTDRNTEAFF. The full variable domain, with the rest looked up from reference TRBV18 and TRBJ1-1, is NAGVMQNPRHLVRRRGQEARLRCSPMKGHSHVYWYRQLPEEGLKFMVYLQKENIIDESGMPKERFSAEFPKEGPSILRIQQVVRGDSAAYFCASSPGTDRNTEAFFGQGTRLTVV.

The V call is TRBV6-5, the J call TRBJ2-2; maybe TRBD1 (6 bases). Germline V gives CDR1 MNHEY, CDR2 SVGAGI. This CDR3 is built from 15 residues. Trimming removed 6 bases from V and 6 bases from J, with 17 bases in between. In DNA form, the CDR3 reads TGTGCCAGCAGGCGGACAGCCCTAACGGCCGGGGAGCTGTTTTTT. Amino acid sequence: CASRRTALTAGELFF.

The V call is TRBV19, the J call TRBJ2-2, with 15 bases matching TRBD2. The V and J ends lost 5 bases and 7 bases, in that order; junction bases with no gene match: 8. The CDR3 consists of 17 residues. Germline V CDR1 and CDR2: LNHDA, SQIVND (reference sequence). The CDR3 nucleotides read TGTGCCAGTAGTTCGAGGACTAGCGGGAGGGCCAACGGGGAGCTGTTTTTT. This codes for CASSSRTSGRANGELFF.

In its sample, this clone was seen once. The chain links TRBV6-5 to TRBJ1-2; D remains unclear. The V gene lost 2 bases and the J gene lost 6 bases, with 16 bases spanning the gap. Germline-derived CDR1 and CDR2 are MNHEY and SVGAGI. The length of the CDR3 is 15 residues. CDR3 sequence (DNA): TGTGCCAGCAGTTACACCGGGAGGCCCACGGATGGCTACACCTTC. Its translation is CASSYTGRPTDGYTF.

CDR3 nucleotide sequence: TGTGCCAGCAGTGGTATGGGGGGACTCTCGCAACCCTACGAGCAGTACGTC. Amino acids: CASSGMGGLSQPYEQYV. The chain combines TRBV11-2 with TRBJ2-7; D might be TRBD2 (6 bases). The CDR3 is 17 amino acids. V was clipped by 6 bases and J by 2 bases, with 23 bases between them. Germline values: CDR1 SGHAT, CDR2 FQNNGV.